This TCR beta chain was recovered during a study of T-cell memory formation after mild COVID-19. Overall study context: Each donor largely had its own TCR clusters. Study conclusions and caveats: Clonal second-wave expansions that peaked on day 37 had unconfirmed SARS-CoV-2 specificity. Within pre-infection memory, some responding clones were found, suggesting cross-reactive memory joined.

In regard to this clonotype: The antigen is unknown. At one end the junction does not follow the germline gene, possibly because of a read error.

With constant-segment primers, 5'RACE yielded cDNA libraries of TCR alpha and TCR beta that carried sample barcodes and UMIs. Using its own MiXCR run on the 5' RACE reads, TCRdb lists one record per CDR3 protein. The sample lists hundreds of thousands of distinct CDR3 sequences; roughly 21% were seen once. There are 12 residues in the CDR3. From germline, CDR1 is SSHAT and CDR2 FNYEAQ (reference sequence). The sample consisted of PBMCs or a T cell subset sorted from them (not recorded which). This sequence joins TRBV7-7 and TRBJ2-5; D is unclear. This TCR derives from an adult woman who had mild COVID-19 (a few samples of this study predate the infection). Cell type and time point are not known. CDR3 region: CASSPTSGTQYF. CDR3 DNA: TGTGCTAGCAGCCCCACTTCAGGGACCCAGTACTTC.